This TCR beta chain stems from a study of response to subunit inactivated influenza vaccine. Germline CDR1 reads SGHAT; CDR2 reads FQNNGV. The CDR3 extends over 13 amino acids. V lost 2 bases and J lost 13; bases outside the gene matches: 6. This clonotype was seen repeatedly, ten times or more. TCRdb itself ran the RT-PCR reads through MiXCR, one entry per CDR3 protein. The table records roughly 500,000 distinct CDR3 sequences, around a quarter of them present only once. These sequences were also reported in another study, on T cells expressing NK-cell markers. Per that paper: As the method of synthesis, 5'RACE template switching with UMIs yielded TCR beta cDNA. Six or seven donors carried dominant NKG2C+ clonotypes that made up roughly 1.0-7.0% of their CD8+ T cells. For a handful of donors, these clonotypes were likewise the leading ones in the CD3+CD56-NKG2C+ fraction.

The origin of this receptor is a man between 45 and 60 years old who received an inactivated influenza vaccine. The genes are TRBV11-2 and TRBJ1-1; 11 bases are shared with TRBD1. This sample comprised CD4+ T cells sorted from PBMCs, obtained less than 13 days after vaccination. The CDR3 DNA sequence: TGTGCCAGCAGCTTATCTCCGGGACAGGGGGTTTTCTTT. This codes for CASSLSPGQGVFF.